This passage covers 14 T cell receptor beta chains from one sample sequenced in a study of radiotherapy plus CTLA-4 blockade in lung cancer. The protocol was immunoSEQ multiplex PCR, while the TCRdb copy is restricted to in-frame clones and leaves out a portion. The data hold 55,000 to 65,000 clones, with roughly 76% observed a single time. The sample consisted of peripheral blood, taken from a patient treated with radiotherapy plus ipilimumab. The receptors derive from a human donor with non-small cell lung cancer who had a complete response to radiotherapy plus ipilimumab.

Regarding this clone: Its ends do not fully match the called genes, so a read error is possible. At the DNA level, this CDR3 is encoded by other sequences in the same sample as well. The chain combines TRBV2 with TRBJ2-5, with unresolved D. The CDR3 sequence is 11 residues long. Germline V lookup: CDR1 SNHLY, CDR2 FYNNEI. CDR3 nucleotides: TGCGCCAGCAGTGTCAGAGAGACCCAGTACTTC. This gives the protein CASSVRETQYF. Full variable domain (remainder filled in from reference TRBV2 and TRBJ2-5): EPEVTQTPSHQVTQMGQEVILRCVPISNHLYFYWYRQILGQKVEFLVSFYNNEISEKSEIFDDQFSVERPDGSNFTLKIRSTKLEDSAMYFCASSVRETQYFGPGTRLLVL.

The rearrangement joins TRBV7-2 to TRBJ2-3; possibly TRBD1 for D (7 bases). Germline CDR1 is SGHTA and CDR2 is FQGNSA. This CDR3 has 16 amino acids. Trimming left V 5 bases short and J 2 bases short, with 17 bases between. The CDR3 region is CASSPQTGRYTDTQYF. CDR3 in DNA: TGTGCCAGCAGCCCCCAGACAGGGAGGTACACAGATACGCAGTATTTT.

This clone was seen repeatedly, ten times or more. The chain combines TRBV4-2 with TRBJ2-1; 12 bases are shared with TRBD2. Germline values: CDR1 LGHNA, CDR2 YNFKEQ. CDR3 length: 15 residues. V shed 4 bases, J shed 8 bases, and the junction held 6 bases outside the gene matches. CDR3 in amino acids: CASSLGLAGLYEQFF. In nucleotides, the CDR3 is TGTGCCAGCAGCCTAGGACTAGCGGGACTTTATGAGCAGTTCTTC.

The chain combines TRBV5-1 with TRBJ2-7; 9 bases are a match to TRBD1. The CDR3 is 13 amino acids. From germline, CDR1 is SGHRS and CDR2 YFSETQ. V lost 4 bases, J lost 6 bases, and 5 bases stayed unmatched. The CDR3 coding sequence is TGCGCCAGCAGCACAGGACAGGGGCGCGAGCAGTACTTC. The encoded protein is CASSTGQGREQYF. Together with reference TRBV5-1 and TRBJ2-7, the CDR3 gives the full variable domain: KAGVTQTPRYLIKTRGQQVTLSCSPISGHRSVSWYQQTPGQGLQFLFEYFSETQRNKGNFPGRFSGRQFSNSRSEMNVSTLELGDSALYLCASSTGQGREQYFGPGTRLTVT.

This chain joins TRBV6-1 and TRBJ2-7; TRBD1 matches at 8 bases. V shed 1 base, J shed 2 bases, and the junction held 4 bases outside the gene matches. This CDR3 is 15 amino acids long. CDR1 is MNHNS, CDR2 SASEGT, per germline. The CDR3 loop is CASSEVGQGPYEQYF. As DNA, the CDR3 is TGTGCCAGCAGTGAAGTTGGACAGGGCCCCTACGAGCAGTACTTC.

V usage is TRBV9 and J usage is TRBJ1-2; TRBD1 might be the D (5 bases). Germline loops: CDR1 SGDLS, CDR2 YYNGEE. V gave up 1 base and J gave up 1 base, with 5 bases separating them. The CDR3 loop spans 13 amino acids. The CDR3 DNA sequence: TGTGCCAGCAGCGTACAGGGTAACTATGGCTACACCTTC. Translating gives CASSVQGNYGYTF.

V is TRBV29-1 and J is TRBJ1-1; 8 bases are shared with TRBD1. The CDR3 consists of 15 residues. V lost 3 bases and J lost 3; bases outside the gene matches: 9. The V gene's germline CDR1 is SQVTM and CDR2 ANQGSEA. The DNA for the CDR3 is TGCAGCGTTGACCCAGGGGGCGCCGGGGACACTGAAGCTTTCTTT. Its protein is CSVDPGGAGDTEAFF.

This clone was recorded once. The rearrangement joins TRBV6-5 to TRBJ1-1; D call uncertain. Germline V gives CDR1 MNHEY, CDR2 SVGAGI. The V end lost 7 bases, the J end lost 1 base, and 10 bases lay between the germline ends. This CDR3 comprises 13 residues. The chain's CDR3 is CASTRGPNTEAFF. The CDR3 DNA sequence: TGTGCCAGCACCCGCGGGCCGAACACTGAAGCTTTCTTT.

V usage is TRBV2 and J usage is TRBJ2-7; D possibly corresponds to TRBD1 (7 bases). Germline CDR1 and CDR2: SNHLY and FYNNEI. The CDR3 sequence is 16 residues long. The V gene lost 5 bases and the J gene lost 1 base, with 18 bases spanning the gap. The CDR3 here is CASSSCAGGKSYEQYF. The CDR3 coding sequence is TGTGCCAGCAGTTCTTGCGCAGGGGGGAAATCCTACGAGCAGTACTTC. The complete variable domain, with remaining parts taken from reference TRBV2 and TRBJ2-7, reads EPEVTQTPSHQVTQMGQEVILRCVPISNHLYFYWYRQILGQKVEFLVSFYNNEISEKSEIFDDQFSVERPDGSNFTLKIRSTKLEDSAMYFCASSSCAGGKSYEQYFGPGTRLTVT.

This chain joins TRBV18 and TRBJ2-3, with 9 bases lining up with TRBD1. The V gene's germline CDR1 is KGHSH and CDR2 LQKENI. The length of the CDR3 is 16 residues. The trim removed 0 bases at V and 7 bases at J, leaving 8 bases unmatched. DNA of the CDR3: TGTGCCAGCTCACCACCGAGGGGACAGGGCCTAAATACGCAGTATTTT. Its protein is CASSPPRGQGLNTQYF. Drawing the rest from reference TRBV18 and TRBJ2-3, the complete variable domain is NAGVMQNPRHLVRRRGQEARLRCSPMKGHSHVYWYRQLPEEGLKFMVYLQKENIIDESGMPKERFSAEFPKEGPSILRIQQVVRGDSAAYFCASSPPRGQGLNTQYFGPGTRLTVL.

This clone has only a few counts. Different DNA sequences within this sample yield the same CDR3. The chain couples TRBV28 to TRBJ1-1, with D possibly being TRBD1 (6 bases). This CDR3 has 14 amino acids. From germline, CDR1 is MDHEN and CDR2 SYDVKM. V was cut by 5 bases and J by 1 base, with 11 bases left in between. CDR3 in DNA: TGTGCCAGCAGTCCAATGACAGGGAACACTGAAGCTTTCTTT. The encoded protein is CASSPMTGNTEAFF.

The chain employs TRBV2 and TRBJ1-1; D unresolved. The length of the CDR3 is 12 residues. V was clipped by 8 bases and J by 4 bases, with 11 bases between them. Germline loops: CDR1 SNHLY, CDR2 FYNNEI. CDR3 loop: CASAGMSTEAFF. CDR3 DNA: TGTGCCAGCGCGGGTATGAGCACTGAAGCTTTCTTT.

This clone was detected a few times. The chain employs TRBV19 and TRBJ1-4; 7 nucleotides agree with TRBD1. The CDR3 is 13 amino acids. With 7 bases clipped from V and 3 bases from J, the junction kept 2 bases outside the gene matches. Germline V gives CDR1 LNHDA, CDR2 SQIVND (reference sequence). The DNA for the CDR3 is TGTGCCAGTATCGGGACAGCTAATGAAAAACTGTTTTTT. Translating it yields CASIGTANEKLFF.

V usage is TRBV6-5 and J usage is TRBJ1-3; tentatively, D is TRBD1 (5 bases). This CDR3 comprises 15 residues. The V end was cut by 1 base, the J end by 2 bases, with 9 bases between. The germline gives CDR1 MNHEY, CDR2 SVGAGI. This chain's CDR3 is CASSYLRGAGNTIYF. The CDR3 nucleotides read TGTGCCAGCAGTTACTTACGGGGGGCTGGAAACACCATATATTTT.